Listed below are T cell receptor beta chains from one sample, sequenced in a study of T cell responses to AZD1222 COVID-19 vaccine. Some clones are missing from TCRdb's copy, which holds only in-frame ones; the method was immunoSEQ multiplex PCR. The profile shows 180,000 or so clones, around 90% of them singletons. Here the sequenced sample was peripheral blood, taken 28 days after the second AZD1222 dose. These receptors came from an adult who received the AZD1222 COVID-19 vaccine. CDR3s include the opening cysteine and the closing phenylalanine or tryptophan. D genes are given only for firm matches. The size field is filled for only some rows; it gives once, few, many or a size class.

d_gene	v_gene	abundance	j_gene	CDR3nt	CDR3aa
TRBD1	TRBV27	NA	TRBJ1-1	TGTGCCAGCAGTTTCAGCCCCCCCTTGGACAGGGGGTTAATGGACACTGAAGCTTTCTTT	CASSFSPPLDRGLMDTEAFF
NA	TRBV18	once	TRBJ1-1	TGTGCCAGCCGCCCGGGGGCAGGGGACGCTGAAGCTTTCTTT	CASRPGAGDAEAFF
NA	TRBV5-4	NA	TRBJ1-5	TGTGCCAGCAGCCTCCGGGACAGCAATCAGCCCCAGCATTTT	CASSLRDSNQPQHF
TRBD2	TRBV4-3	NA	TRBJ2-2	TGCGCCAGCAGCCAAGGTCTAGCGGCCGGGGAGCTGTTTTTT	CASSQGLAAGELFF
NA	TRBV28	NA	TRBJ1-1	TGTGCCAGCAGTTTGGGTGGGCTAATGGGGAAGGTGAACACTGAAGCTTTCTTT	CASSLGGLMGKVNTEAFF
TRBD1	TRBV24-1	once	TRBJ1-1	TGTGCCACCAGTAACAGGGGGAACACTGAAGCTTTCTTT	CATSNRGNTEAFF
NA	TRBV14	NA	TRBJ2-5	TGTGCCAGCAGCCATTGGACCTCGGCAGAGACCCAGTACTTC	CASSHWTSAETQYF
TRBD2	TRBV19	NA	TRBJ2-7	TGTGCCAGTAGTATCTCAGGAGCGGGAACGGCGAGGGACGAGCAGTACTTC	CASSISGAGTARDEQYF
NA	TRBV5-4	NA	TRBJ1-1	TGTGCCAGCAGCTCCGCCCGAGACATGAACACTGAAGCTTTCTTT	CASSSARDMNTEAFF
NA	TRBV7-2	NA	TRBJ2-7	TGTGCCAGCAGCTTAATGTCCTACGAGCAGTACTTC	CASSLMSYEQYF
NA	TRBV6-6	NA	TRBJ1-5	TGTGCCAGCAGACCCGACAGCAATAGCAATCAGCCCCAGCATTTT	CASRPDSNSNQPQHF
TRBD2	TRBV7-2	NA	TRBJ2-7	TGTGCCAGCAGTTCTATAGCGGGAGGGCCCTACGAGCAGTACTTC	CASSSIAGGPYEQYF
NA	TRBV5-6	NA	TRBJ1-1	TGTGCCAGCAGCTTGGTGGCTACTACCTTTGACCAGATAGGAGAAGCTTTCTTT	CASSLVATTFDQIGEAFF
TRBD1	TRBV30	NA	TRBJ1-2	TGTGCCTGGAGTATAAGGACAGGCGATTATGGCTACACCTTC	CAWSIRTGDYGYTF
NA	TRBV4-1	NA	TRBJ1-1	TGCGCCAGCAGCCTAGAAGGGAGTACTGAAGCTTTCTTT	CASSLEGSTEAFF
NA	TRBV5-4	NA	TRBJ2-6	TGTGCCAGCAGCCCCGGCTGGGGGGCCAACGTCCTGACTTTC	CASSPGWGANVLTF
NA	TRBV7-9	NA	TRBJ1-2	TGTGCCAGCAGCCTTGGACAAGTCCCTAACTATGGCTACACCTTC	CASSLGQVPNYGYTF
TRBD1	TRBV28	NA	TRBJ1-2	TGTGCCAGCAGAACCGCCGGGGGACAGGGTTGGGGCTACACCTTC	CASRTAGGQGWGYTF
TRBD1	TRBV18	NA	TRBJ2-3	TGTGCCAGCTCACCATCCTTAATTGGCCGGGACAGATCCACAGATACGCAGTATTTT	CASSPSLIGRDRSTDTQYF
NA	TRBV4-1	once	TRBJ2-1	TGCGCCAGCAGCCAAGTCGGGACACTGGACAATGAGCAGTTCTTC	CASSQVGTLDNEQFF
TRBD1	TRBV4-1	NA	TRBJ2-1	TGCGCCAGCAGCCAAGAGGGGCAGGGGGCGGACAATGAGCAGTTCTTC	CASSQEGQGADNEQFF
TRBD1	TRBV5-1	few	TRBJ2-5	TGCGCCAGCAGCTTGGCCGGGACAGCTGAAGAGACCCAGTACTTC	CASSLAGTAEETQYF
NA	TRBV5-8	NA	TRBJ1-5	TGTGCCAGCAGTCCATGGACCCCAGGAGGCCCCCAGCATTTT	CASSPWTPGGPQHF
NA	TRBV10-3	NA	TRBJ1-3	TGTGCCATCAGTGATAAGAAGGGGGTGAGCTCTGGAAACACCATATATTTT	CAISDKKGVSSGNTIYF
NA	TRBV4-2	NA	TRBJ2-7	TGTGCCAGCAGCCAAGAATTCCAGCACACCTACGAGCAGTACTTC	CASSQEFQHTYEQYF
NA	TRBV4-1	NA	TRBJ1-1	TGCGCCAGCAGCCAAGAGAGGGTAAAGGGCTTTGAAGCTTTCTTT	CASSQERVKGFEAFF
NA	TRBV6-1	NA	TRBJ2-7	TGTGCCAGCAGTGAATTCGTGGGAGGGGGGGCCTCTGGGGAGCAGTACTTC	CASSEFVGGGASGEQYF
NA	TRBV5-1	NA	TRBJ2-1	TGCGCCAGCAGCCTAAAGCGGGCGCGCAATGAGCAGTTCTTC	CASSLKRARNEQFF
NA	TRBV28	NA	TRBJ2-7	TGTGCCAGCAGTGGGCAGGTTGACGAGCAGTACTTC	CASSGQVDEQYF
TRBD1	TRBV5-6	NA	TRBJ1-2	TGTGCCAGCAGCTATGGACAGGGGAAGGATGGCTACACCTTC	CASSYGQGKDGYTF
NA	TRBV5-1	NA	TRBJ1-2	TGCGCCAGCAGCTTTTCGGGGGAGATCCCCTATGGCTACACCTTC	CASSFSGEIPYGYTF
TRBD2	TRBV4-2	NA	TRBJ2-1	TGTGCCAGCAGCCAAGCCCTAGCGGGGGGTTTTAAGGAGCAGTTCTTC	CASSQALAGGFKEQFF
TRBD1	TRBV25-1	NA	TRBJ1-1	TGTGCCAGCAGTGAGGGGGGACAGAAAGCTTTCTTT	CASSEGGQKAFF
NA	TRBV5-1	once	TRBJ1-2	TGCGCCAGCAGCTGGGAGGGGGTAGCTAACTATGGCTACACCTTC	CASSWEGVANYGYTF
TRBD1	TRBV29-1	NA	TRBJ1-1	TGCAGCGTTGAAGACCACGGACAGGGCCCATTT	CSVEDHGQGPF
NA	TRBV5-1	NA	TRBJ1-2	TGCGCCAGCAGCTTGGCCCAACAGGATGGCTACACCTTC	CASSLAQQDGYTF
NA	TRBV6-5	NA	TRBJ2-1	TGTGCCAGCAGTCGGGCAGGAGAGCAGTTCTTC	CASSRAGEQFF
TRBD1	TRBV5-1	NA	TRBJ1-1	TGCGCCAGCAGCTCAATTTCCGGGACAGGGGACACTGAAGCTTTCTTT	CASSSISGTGDTEAFF
NA	TRBV5-1	NA	TRBJ2-2	TGCGCCAGCAGCTTGAGGGCCTTGAACACCGGGGAGCTGTTTTTT	CASSLRALNTGELFF
NA	TRBV18	NA	TRBJ1-1	TGTGCCAGCTCACCCCGGGAGCCACACACTGAAGCTTTCTTT	CASSPREPHTEAFF
NA	TRBV14	NA	TRBJ2-2	TGTGCCAGCAGCTTCTACAGGAACACCGGGGAGCTGTTTTTT	CASSFYRNTGELFF
NA	TRBV7-9	NA	TRBJ2-5	TGTGCCAGCAGCTCGTTCGGATTTTCGGCCCAAGAGACCCAGTACTTC	CASSSFGFSAQETQYF
NA	TRBV6-1	NA	TRBJ2-7	TGTGCCAGCAGTGAACTCCATCGGACGGTGGGCTACGAGCAGTACTTC	CASSELHRTVGYEQYF
NA	TRBV12-3/TRBV12-4	NA	TRBJ2-1	TGTGCCAGCAGCGCCTACAATGAGCAGTTCTTC	CASSAYNEQFF
NA	TRBV7-2	NA	TRBJ1-2	TGTGCCAGCAGCCCGGGACCCTTTAGGAACTATGGCTACACCTTC	CASSPGPFRNYGYTF
TRBD2	TRBV7-2	NA	TRBJ2-1	TGTGCCGGGGGACTAGCGGCAAACAATGAGCAGTTCTTC	CAGGLAANNEQFF
NA	TRBV18	NA	TRBJ1-1	TGTGCCAGCATCAGGGAGTTGGGGGACACTGAAGCTTTCTTT	CASIRELGDTEAFF
TRBD2	TRBV7-2	NA	TRBJ2-7	TGTGCCAGCAGCATCGGGACTAGCGGCTACGAGCAGTACTTC	CASSIGTSGYEQYF
TRBD1	TRBV5-1	NA	TRBJ1-3	TGCGCCAGCAGCCTCTCCGCACAGGGGTCCGGAAACACCATATATTTT	CASSLSAQGSGNTIYF
NA	TRBV14	NA	TRBJ1-2	TGTGCCAGCAGCCAAGGGGGGTTGAATCCTTATGGCTACACCTTC	CASSQGGLNPYGYTF
NA	TRBV7-8	NA	TRBJ2-7	TGTGCCAGCAGCCGATGGACGGGGGGCACGCACGAGCAGTACTTC	CASSRWTGGTHEQYF
TRBD1	TRBV5-8	NA	TRBJ1-5	TGTGCCAGCAGCTGGGACAGAAATCAGCCCCAGCATTTT	CASSWDRNQPQHF
NA	TRBV11-2	NA	TRBJ2-5	TGTGCCAGCAGCTTAGGAACAGGGTTTACGGTCCAAGAGACCCAGTACTTC	CASSLGTGFTVQETQYF
NA	TRBV5-6	once	TRBJ1-5	TGTGCCAGCAGCTCCGGGACAATGAGCAATCAGCCCCAGCATTTT	CASSSGTMSNQPQHF
NA	TRBV9	NA	TRBJ1-4	TGTGCCAGCAGCAGGAGGGTCAGCGAAAAACTGTTTTTT	CASSRRVSEKLFF